A single sample is the source of the 27 T cell receptor beta chains below, sequenced in a study of blood T cells in healthy people across ages. The use of a sample-barcoded 5' primer and a J-beta primer mix characterized a second PCR of roughly 7 to 12 cycles. TCRdb re-called the 5' RACE reads through MiXCR, storing one row per CDR3 protein. The sample has more than 700,000 distinct CDR3 sequences; about 55% are singletons. Sequenced: blood. Receptor source: a man older than 75 in good health.

The chain recombines TRBV6-1 with TRBJ1-1; 8 bases match TRBD1. CDR3 length: 16 residues. Germline values: CDR1 MNHNS, CDR2 SASEGT. With V trimmed by 4 bases and J by 4 bases, 11 bases remained unmatched. DNA of the CDR3: TGTGCCAGCAGTGCCCGCAAGACAGGGGAGGGCACTGAAGCTTTCTTT. This translates into CASSARKTGEGTEAFF.

The chain joins TRBV7-2 to TRBJ2-1; perhaps D is TRBD1 or TRBD2 (5 bases each). The CDR3 is made up of 14 amino acids. Germline V gene lookup returns CDR1 SGHTA and CDR2 FQGNSA. V lost 6 bases, J lost 6 bases, and 15 bases lay in between. CDR3 sequence: CASRNLLGGNEQFF. DNA of the CDR3: TGTGCCAGCAGGAACCTCCTTGGGGGCAATGAGCAGTTCTTC. The variable domain in full, completed from reference TRBV7-2 and TRBJ2-1, reads GAGVSQSPSNKVTEKGKDVELRCDPISGHTALYWYRQSLGQGLEFLIYFQGNSAPDKSGLPSDRFSAERTGGSVSTLTIQRTQQEDSAVYLCASRNLLGGNEQFFGPGTRLTVL.

The chain combines TRBV4-2 with TRBJ2-7; TRBD2 agrees at 10 bases. This CDR3 has 16 amino acids. The V segment lost 0 bases and the J segment 7 bases; nucleotides outside the gene matches: 9. Germline lookup yields CDR1 LGHNA and CDR2 YNFKEQ. CDR3 amino acids: CASSQEWTSGNNEQYF. CDR3 nucleotides: TGTGCCAGCAGCCAAGAGTGGACTAGCGGAAACAATGAGCAGTACTTC.

V and J are TRBV6-2 or TRBV6-3 and TRBJ2-1, with 16 bases lining up with TRBD2. There are 18 residues in the CDR3. Germline CDR1 and CDR2: MNHEY and SVGEGT. V shed 4 bases and J 7 bases; nucleotides not matched to a gene: 10. CDR3 amino acids: CASSLRGLAGGSRNEQFF. Here the CDR3 DNA reads TGTGCCAGCAGTTTACGGGGACTAGCGGGAGGGTCTAGAAATGAGCAGTTCTTC.

The V call is TRBV27, the J call TRBJ2-3; 12 nucleotides agree with TRBD2. The trim removed 4 bases at V and 2 bases at J, leaving 4 bases unmatched. The CDR3 extends over 16 amino acids. Germline lookup yields CDR1 MNHEY and CDR2 SMNVEV (reference sequence). The CDR3, as DNA: TGTGCCAGCAGTTCCGGACTAGCGGGGCACACAGATACGCAGTATTTT. The encoded protein is CASSSGLAGHTDTQYF.

In its sample, this clonotype was seen a few times. V usage is TRBV6-4 and J usage is TRBJ1-2; TRBD1 aligns across 10 bases. Looked up from germline, CDR1 is MRHNA and CDR2 is SNTAGT. The CDR3 loop spans 13 amino acids. J lost 12 bases, V lost 5 bases, and 9 bases had no gene match. CDR3 residues: CASSTGTGDVHTF. The CDR3 DNA reads TGTGCCAGCAGTACCGGGACAGGGGATGTCCACACCTTC.

The genes are TRBV24-1 and TRBJ2-5, with a possible D match to TRBD2 (7 bases). With 1 base removed from V and 2 bases from J, the gap between germline ends came to 16 bases. Germline V gene sequence: CDR1 KGHDR, CDR2 SFDVKD. This CDR3 region has 17 residues. The CDR3 nucleotides read TGTGCCACCAGTGATTTAGGGGGGGGAGGCCAGCAAGAGACCCAGTACTTC. Protein: CATSDLGGGGQQETQYF.

This clonotype occurred once. The chain carries TRBV9 and TRBJ2-2; 11 bases match TRBD2. V trimming: 2 bases; J trimming: 2 bases; junction bases outside the gene matches: 11. The germline CDR1 and CDR2 sequences are SGDLS and YYNGEE. The CDR3 is made up of 19 amino acids. CDR3: CASSVPPGLAGSNTGELFF. The CDR3 DNA reads TGTGCCAGCAGCGTTCCCCCTGGACTAGCGGGTTCAAACACCGGGGAGCTGTTTTTT.

CDR3 loop: CASSVVSGVYEQYF. The CDR3 coding sequence is TGTGCCAGCAGCGTAGTCAGCGGAGTTTACGAGCAGTACTTC. V is TRBV11-2 and J is TRBJ2-7; D is possibly TRBD2 (5 bases). V gave up 5 bases and J gave up 4 bases, with 15 bases separating them. This CDR3 has 14 amino acids. Looked up from germline, CDR1 is SGHAT and CDR2 is FQNNGV.

As regards this clonotype: This may stem from a read error, because a much larger clone lies one nucleotide away. V gene TRBV29-1 combines with J gene TRBJ2-5, with D unclear. CDR3 size: 10 residues. Per germline, CDR1 SQVTM and CDR2 ANQGSEA. Trimming shortened V by 1 base and J by 7 bases, and 4 bases separated the two germline ends. CDR3 region: CSVEAGTQYF. The CDR3 DNA sequence: TGCAGCGTTGAAGCGGGGACCCAGTACTTC.

This clonotype was seen more than once but under ten times. The CDR3 is CATSEGAGQGIDEQFF. For the CDR3, the DNA is TGTGCCACCAGTGAAGGAGCAGGGCAGGGGATTGATGAGCAGTTCTTC. The chain joins TRBV24-1 to TRBJ2-1; possible D gene TRBD1, 6 bases. The germline V gene encodes CDR1 KGHDR and CDR2 SFDVKD. V was cut by 4 bases and J by 8 bases, with 20 bases left in between. There are 16 residues in the CDR3.

The chain links TRBV7-9 to TRBJ1-2, with TRBD1 identical over 7 bases. The V and J ends lost 5 bases and 8 bases, in that order; junction bases with no gene match: 5. There are 12 residues in the CDR3. The V gene's germline CDR1 is SEHNR and CDR2 FQNEAQ (reference sequence). This chain's CDR3 is CASSQTGRGYTF. CDR3 nucleotides: TGTGCCAGCAGCCAGACAGGGCGCGGCTACACCTTC.

This clonotype was seen a few times. V usage is TRBV29-1 and J usage is TRBJ1-2; no firm D call. V lost 3 bases, J lost 0 bases, and 8 bases lay in between. Germline V gene sequence: CDR1 SQVTM, CDR2 ANQGSEA. This CDR3 contains 13 residues. Written as DNA, the CDR3 is TGCAGCGTTGATAGCCGTTCTAACTATGGCTACACCTTC. Protein: CSVDSRSNYGYTF.

The chain is built from TRBV6-5 and TRBJ2-1, with D perhaps TRBD1 (6 bases). This CDR3 spans 14 amino acids. Per germline, CDR1 MNHEY and CDR2 SVGAGI. Trimming cost V 2 bases and J 4 bases, with 9 bases left between them. The CDR3 loop reads CASSYEGEYNEQFF. CDR3 DNA sequence: TGTGCCAGCAGTTACGAGGGGGAGTACAATGAGCAGTTCTTC.

The V call is TRBV2, the J call TRBJ2-1, with TRBD2 identical over 14 bases. This CDR3 has 14 amino acids. Trimming cost V 11 bases and J 9 bases; bases outside gene matches: 9. Germline V gene data show CDR1 as SNHLY and CDR2 as FYNNEI. The CDR3 DNA is TGTGCCGGGGGACTAGCGGGAGAGACGGGTGAGCAGTTCTTC. Translating gives CAGGLAGETGEQFF.

The chain combines TRBV20-1 with TRBJ2-5, with 14 bases lining up with TRBD2. TRBJ2-7 explains the end of the DNA better; the J call may be wrong. The CDR3 runs 16 residues. The germline CDR1 and CDR2 sequences are DFQATT and SNEGSKA (reference sequence). CDR3 coding DNA: TGCAGTGCTCAGGACCCCGGGACTAGCGGGAGCTACGAGCAGTACTTC. Encoded protein: CSAQDPGTSGSYEQYF.

This clonotype was seen only a few times. DNA of the CDR3: TGTGCCAGCGGACCTTTTAGCCAAGAGACCCAGTACTTC. As protein: CASGPFSQETQYF. The rearrangement joins TRBV2 to TRBJ2-5, with D hard to call. This CDR3 is built from 13 residues. Germline assignment: CDR1 SNHLY and CDR2 FYNNEI. V was cut by 8 bases and J by 1 base, with 11 bases left in between. The full variable domain, in which reference TRBV2 and TRBJ2-5 provide the parts outside the CDR3, is EPEVTQTPSHQVTQMGQEVILRCVPISNHLYFYWYRQILGQKVEFLVSFYNNEISEKSEIFDDQFSVERPDGSNFTLKIRSTKLEDSAMYFCASGPFSQETQYFGPGTRLLVL.

The chain joins TRBV10-3 to TRBJ2-1; 9 bases map to TRBD2. The length of the CDR3 is 14 residues. With V trimmed by 10 bases and J by 10 bases, 14 bases remained unmatched. Germline V gives CDR1 ENHRY, CDR2 SYGVKD. Here the CDR3 reads CASQAGGTGGEQFF. The CDR3 bases are TGTGCCAGCCAGGCGGGAGGGACTGGAGGGGAGCAGTTCTTC.

This clonotype was recorded a few times. V and J are TRBV9 and TRBJ2-5, with D uncertain. CDR1 and CDR2 (germline): SGDLS, YYNGEE. V was trimmed by 4 bases and J by 1 base, leaving 11 bases between them. This CDR3 comprises 14 residues. The CDR3 sequence is CASSRFGSQETQYF. The CDR3 nucleotides read TGTGCCAGCAGCAGATTTGGTAGCCAAGAGACCCAGTACTTC.

Details on this clonotype: Its ends do not fully match the called genes, so a read error is possible. The chain joins TRBV10-3 to TRBJ2-1; 7 nucleotides agree with TRBD2. The germline V gene has CDR1 ENHRY and CDR2 SYGVKD. This CDR3 region has 15 residues. The CDR3 DNA reads as TGTGCCCTCAGTGAGTCAACTAGCGTCGACAATGGGCAGTTCTTC. It is translated as CALSESTSVDNGQFF.

This clonotype has more than one count but fewer than ten. The chain combines TRBV20-1 with TRBJ2-1, with 16 bases fitting TRBD2. V trimming: 3 bases; J trimming: 2 bases; junction bases outside the gene matches: 1. The CDR3 spans 16 residues. CDR1 and CDR2 (germline): DFQATT, SNEGSKA (reference sequence). This chain's CDR3 is CSARGLAGGAYNEQFF. The CDR3 region has the DNA TGCAGTGCTAGGGGACTAGCGGGAGGGGCCTACAATGAGCAGTTCTTC.

The chain combines TRBV12-3 or TRBV12-4 with TRBJ2-7; 10 bases are a match to TRBD2. There are 14 residues in the CDR3. J gave up 3 bases and V 6 bases, and 5 bases lay outside the gene matches. This chain's CDR3 is CASRRSSGGYEQYF. For the CDR3, the DNA is TGTGCCAGCAGACGATCTAGCGGGGGCTACGAGCAGTACTTC.

The chain couples TRBV10-3 to TRBJ2-7, with D possibly being TRBD1 (6 bases). The CDR3 is 14 residues long. CDR1 and CDR2 (germline): ENHRY, SYGVKD. The V gene lost 3 bases and the J gene lost 4 bases, with 13 bases spanning the gap. The chain's CDR3 is CAISDHRAIYEQYF. CDR3 in DNA: TGTGCCATCAGTGATCACAGGGCGATTTACGAGCAGTACTTC.

This clonotype was detected a few times. J is TRBJ1-4 and V is TRBV25-1; 9 bases map to TRBD1. The germline CDR1 and CDR2 sequences are MGHDK and SYGVNS. With V trimmed by 4 bases and J by 3 bases, 3 bases remained unmatched. The CDR3 runs to 15 residues. The CDR3 loop is CASSAWTGANEKLFF. The CDR3 DNA follows: TGTGCCAGCAGTGCCTGGACAGGGGCTAATGAAAAACTGTTTTTT.

This clonotype was recorded a few times. The V call is TRBV29-1, the J call TRBJ1-3; D perhaps matches TRBD1 (5 bases). Trimming left V 4 bases short and J 7 bases short, with 11 bases between. This CDR3 region has 12 residues. Germline V gives CDR1 SQVTM, CDR2 ANQGSEA. In DNA form, the CDR3 reads TGCAGCGTTGGGACATCCGCCAACACCATATATTTT. Translated: CSVGTSANTIYF. Supplemented by reference TRBV29-1 and TRBJ1-3, the full variable domain reads SAVISQKPSRDICQRGTSLTIQCQVDSQVTMMFWYRQQPGQSLTLIATANQGSEATYESGFVIDKFPISRPNLTFSTLTVSNMSPEDSSIYLCSVGTSANTIYFGEGSWLTVV.

The V call is TRBV20-1, the J call TRBJ2-6, with 8 bases that match TRBD1. Trimming removed 5 bases from V and 1 base from J; junction bases left unmatched: 7. This CDR3 has 16 residues. Germline V gene lookup returns CDR1 DFQATT and CDR2 SNEGSKA (reference sequence). CDR3 nucleotide sequence: TGCAGTGCTCGGGACAGGTCTTCGTCTGGGGCCAACGTCCTGACTTTC. Translated: CSARDRSSSGANVLTF.

This rearrangement joins TRBV10-3 to TRBJ2-3; D not resolved. The germline CDR1 and CDR2 sequences are ENHRY and SYGVKD. The V end lost 4 bases, the J end lost 6 bases, and 8 bases lay between the germline ends. This CDR3 is built from 12 residues. CDR3 DNA sequence: TGTGCCATCAGTGCACTTGGGGATACGCAGTATTTT. Translating gives CAISALGDTQYF.